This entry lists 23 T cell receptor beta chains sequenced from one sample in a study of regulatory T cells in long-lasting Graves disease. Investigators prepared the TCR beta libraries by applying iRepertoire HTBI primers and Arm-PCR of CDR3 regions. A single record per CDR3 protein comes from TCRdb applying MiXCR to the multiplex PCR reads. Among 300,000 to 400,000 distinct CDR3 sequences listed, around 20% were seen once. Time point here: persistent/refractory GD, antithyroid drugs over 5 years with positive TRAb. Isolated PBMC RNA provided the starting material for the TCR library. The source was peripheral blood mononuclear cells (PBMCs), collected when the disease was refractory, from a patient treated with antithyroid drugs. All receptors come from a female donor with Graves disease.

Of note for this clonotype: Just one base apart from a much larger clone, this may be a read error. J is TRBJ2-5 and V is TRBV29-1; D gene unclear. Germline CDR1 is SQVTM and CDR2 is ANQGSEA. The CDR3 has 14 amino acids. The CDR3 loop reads CGVEDGLSWETQYF. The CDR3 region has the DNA TGCGGCGTTGAAGACGGCCTCTCCTGGGAGACCCAGTACTTC.

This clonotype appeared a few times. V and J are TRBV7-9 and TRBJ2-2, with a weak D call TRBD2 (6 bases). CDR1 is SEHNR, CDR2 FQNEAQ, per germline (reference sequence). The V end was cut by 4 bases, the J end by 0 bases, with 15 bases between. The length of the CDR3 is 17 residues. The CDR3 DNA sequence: TGTGCCAGCAGCTACGTCGGGGGATTCGCGAACACCGGGGAGCTGTTTTTT. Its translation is CASSYVGGFANTGELFF.

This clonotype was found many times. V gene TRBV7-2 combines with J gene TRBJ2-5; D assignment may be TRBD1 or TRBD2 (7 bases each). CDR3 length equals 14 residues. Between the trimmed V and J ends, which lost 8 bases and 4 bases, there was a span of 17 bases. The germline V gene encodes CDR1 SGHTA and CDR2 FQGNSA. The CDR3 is CASAAGGGGETQYF. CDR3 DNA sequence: TGTGCCAGCGCGGCAGGGGGGGGTGGAGAGACCCAGTACTTC.

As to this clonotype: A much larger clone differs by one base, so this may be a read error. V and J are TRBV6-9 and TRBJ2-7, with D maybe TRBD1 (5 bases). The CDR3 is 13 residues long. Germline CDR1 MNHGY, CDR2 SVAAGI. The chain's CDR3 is CASSFDSAYGQYF. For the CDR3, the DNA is TGTGCCAGCAGTTTCGACAGTGCATACGGGCAGTACTTC.

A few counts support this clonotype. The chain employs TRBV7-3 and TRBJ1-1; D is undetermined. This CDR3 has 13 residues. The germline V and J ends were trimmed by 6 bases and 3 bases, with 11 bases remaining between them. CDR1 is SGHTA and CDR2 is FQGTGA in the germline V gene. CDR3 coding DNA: TGTGCCAGCAGTATCAGCCTGGACACTGAAGCTTTCTTT. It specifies CASSISLDTEAFF.

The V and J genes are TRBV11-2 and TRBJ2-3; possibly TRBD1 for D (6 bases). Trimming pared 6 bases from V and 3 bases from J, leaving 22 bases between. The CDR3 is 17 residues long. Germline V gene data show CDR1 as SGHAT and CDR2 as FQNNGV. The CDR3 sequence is CASSSGREGGWTDTQYF. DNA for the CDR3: TGTGCCAGCAGTTCTGGGCGAGAAGGGGGTTGGACAGATACGCAGTATTTT.

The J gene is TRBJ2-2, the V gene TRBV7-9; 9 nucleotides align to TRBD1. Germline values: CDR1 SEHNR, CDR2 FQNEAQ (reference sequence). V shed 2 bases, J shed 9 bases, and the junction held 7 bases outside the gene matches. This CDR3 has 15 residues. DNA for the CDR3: TGTGCCAGCAGCTTAATACAGGGGGCGCAGAGGGAGCTGTTTTTT. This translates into CASSLIQGAQRELFF.

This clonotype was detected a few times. In DNA, the CDR3 is TGTGCCAGCAGTTTAGTGGGGACATCTAAGTACGAGCAGTACTTC. Amino acid sequence: CASSLVGTSKYEQYF. The chain is built from TRBV12-3 or TRBV12-4 and TRBJ2-7, with a weak D call TRBD1 (6 bases). The CDR3 length is 15 residues. The ends were cut back, 1 base at V and 4 bases at J, with 14 bases in the middle.

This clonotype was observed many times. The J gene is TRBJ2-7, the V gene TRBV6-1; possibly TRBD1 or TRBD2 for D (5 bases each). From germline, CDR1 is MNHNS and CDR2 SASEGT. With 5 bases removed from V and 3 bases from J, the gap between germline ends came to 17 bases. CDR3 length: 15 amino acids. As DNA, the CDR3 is TGTGCCAGCAGTAAAAACGCCGGGGCAAACTACGAGCAGTACTTC. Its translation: CASSKNAGANYEQYF.

CDR3 in DNA: TGTGCCAGCAGTTTATGGGAAGGGACTGAAGCTTTCTTT. Residues: CASSLWEGTEAFF. The chain carries TRBV12-3 or TRBV12-4 and TRBJ1-1; no firm D call. This CDR3 is built from 13 residues. Trimming shortened V by 2 bases and J by 5 bases, and 9 bases separated the two germline ends.

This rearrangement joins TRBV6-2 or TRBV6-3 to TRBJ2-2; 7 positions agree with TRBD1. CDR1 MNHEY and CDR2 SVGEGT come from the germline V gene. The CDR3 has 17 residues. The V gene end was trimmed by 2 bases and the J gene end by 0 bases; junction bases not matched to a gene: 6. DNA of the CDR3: TGTGCCAGCAGTTACCCCATCAGGGGGTCGAACACCGGGGAGCTGTTTTTT. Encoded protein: CASSYPIRGSNTGELFF.

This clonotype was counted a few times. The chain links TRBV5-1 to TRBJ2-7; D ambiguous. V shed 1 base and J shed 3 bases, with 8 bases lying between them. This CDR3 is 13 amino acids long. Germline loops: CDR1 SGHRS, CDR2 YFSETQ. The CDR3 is CASSLSPLYEQYF. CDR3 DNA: TGCGCCAGCAGCTTGTCTCCCCTCTACGAGCAGTACTTC.

The CDR3 loop reads CASSQRPGVANQETQYF. The CDR3 nucleotides read TGCGCCAGCAGCCAACGCCCGGGAGTTGCGAATCAAGAGACCCAGTACTTC. The chain employs TRBV4-1 and TRBJ2-5, with TRBD2 as a possible D gene (6 bases). The V end was cut by 2 bases, the J end by 2 bases, with 18 bases between. The germline V gene has CDR1 MGHRA and CDR2 YSYEKL. This CDR3 is 17 amino acids long.

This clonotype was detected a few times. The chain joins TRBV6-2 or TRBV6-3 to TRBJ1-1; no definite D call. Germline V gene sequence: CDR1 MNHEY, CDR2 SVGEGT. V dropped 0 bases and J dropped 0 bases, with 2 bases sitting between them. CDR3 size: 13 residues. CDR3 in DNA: TGTGCCAGCAGTTACTCAATGAACACTGAAGCTTTCTTT. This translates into CASSYSMNTEAFF.

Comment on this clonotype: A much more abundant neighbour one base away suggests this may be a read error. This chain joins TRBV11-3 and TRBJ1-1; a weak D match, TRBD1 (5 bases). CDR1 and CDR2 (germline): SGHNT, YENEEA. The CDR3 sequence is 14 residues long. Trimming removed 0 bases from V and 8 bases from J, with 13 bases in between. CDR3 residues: CASSLDPGGVEAFF. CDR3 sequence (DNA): TGTGCCAGCAGCTTAGACCCCGGGGGGGTGGAAGCTTTCTTT.

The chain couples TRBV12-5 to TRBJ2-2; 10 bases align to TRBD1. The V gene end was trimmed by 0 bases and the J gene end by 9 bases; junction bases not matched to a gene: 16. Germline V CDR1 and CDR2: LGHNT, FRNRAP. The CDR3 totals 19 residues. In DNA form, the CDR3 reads TGTGCTAGTGGTTTGGTACACTTAGGGGACAGGGGCCGGACCAGGGAGCTGTTTTTT. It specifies CASGLVHLGDRGRTRELFF. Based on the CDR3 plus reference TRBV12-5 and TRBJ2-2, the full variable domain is DARVTQTPRHKVTEMGQEVTMRCQPILGHNTVFWYRQTMMQGLELLAYFRNRAPLDDSGMPKDRFSAEMPDATLATLKIQPSEPRDSAVYFCASGLVHLGDRGRTRELFFGEGSRLTVL.

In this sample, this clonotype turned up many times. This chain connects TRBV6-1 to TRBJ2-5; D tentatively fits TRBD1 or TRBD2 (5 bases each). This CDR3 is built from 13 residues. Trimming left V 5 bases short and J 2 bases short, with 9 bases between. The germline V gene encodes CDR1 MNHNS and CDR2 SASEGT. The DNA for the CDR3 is TGTGCCAGCAGTAGGGGAGCTCAAGAGACCCAGTACTTC. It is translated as CASSRGAQETQYF.

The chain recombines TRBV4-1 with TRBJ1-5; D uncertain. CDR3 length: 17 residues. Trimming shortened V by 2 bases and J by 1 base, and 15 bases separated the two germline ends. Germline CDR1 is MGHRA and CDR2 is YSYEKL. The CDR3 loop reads CASSQFLWERSNQPQHF. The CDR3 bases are TGCGCCAGCAGCCAATTTCTATGGGAGCGGAGCAATCAGCCCCAGCATTTT.

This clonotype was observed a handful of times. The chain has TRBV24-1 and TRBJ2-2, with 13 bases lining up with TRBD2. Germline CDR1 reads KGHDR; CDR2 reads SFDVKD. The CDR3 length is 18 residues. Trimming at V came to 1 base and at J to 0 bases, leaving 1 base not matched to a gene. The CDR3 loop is CATSDLGTSGTNTGELFF. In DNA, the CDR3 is TGTGCCACCAGTGATTTAGGGACTAGCGGGACGAACACCGGGGAGCTGTTTTTT.

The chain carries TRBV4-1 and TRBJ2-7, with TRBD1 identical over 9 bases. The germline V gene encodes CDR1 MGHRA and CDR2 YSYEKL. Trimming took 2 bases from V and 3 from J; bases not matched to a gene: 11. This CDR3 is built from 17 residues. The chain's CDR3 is CASSQLGQGLEDYEQYF. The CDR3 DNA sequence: TGCGCCAGCAGCCAACTAGGACAGGGGTTGGAGGACTACGAGCAGTACTTC.

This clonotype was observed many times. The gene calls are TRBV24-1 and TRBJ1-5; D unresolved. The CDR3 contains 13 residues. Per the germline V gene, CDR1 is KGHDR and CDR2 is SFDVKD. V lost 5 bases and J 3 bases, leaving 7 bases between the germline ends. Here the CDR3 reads CATSAVSNQPQHF. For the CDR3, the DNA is TGTGCCACCAGTGCGGTGTCCAATCAGCCCCAGCATTTT.

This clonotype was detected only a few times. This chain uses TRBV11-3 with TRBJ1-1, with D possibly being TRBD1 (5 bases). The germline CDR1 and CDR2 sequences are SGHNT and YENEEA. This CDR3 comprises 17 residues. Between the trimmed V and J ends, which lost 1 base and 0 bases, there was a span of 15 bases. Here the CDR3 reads CASSLGGTGPLNTEAFF. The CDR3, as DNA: TGTGCCAGCAGCTTAGGTGGAACAGGACCACTGAACACTGAAGCTTTCTTT.

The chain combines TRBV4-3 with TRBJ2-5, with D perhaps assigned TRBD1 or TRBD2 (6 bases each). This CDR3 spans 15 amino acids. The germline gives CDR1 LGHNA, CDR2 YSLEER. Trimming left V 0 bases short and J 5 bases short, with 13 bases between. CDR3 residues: CASSQDGGRGETQYF. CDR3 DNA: TGCGCCAGCAGCCAAGATGGGGGGCGAGGGGAGACCCAGTACTTC.